The present T cell receptor beta chain was sequenced within a study of T cell clones after liver transplantation. At the level of the study: TCRbeta sequencing after a pre-transplant mixed lymphocyte reaction identified graft-donor-reactive clones, later tracked in post-transplant blood. Third-party-reactive TCRbeta sequences from pre-transplant mixed lymphocyte reactions served as antigen-independent comparators. Study-wide findings and caveats: A significant post-transplant drop in circulating graft-donor-reactive CD4 TCRbeta sequences occurred in most of the 8 subjects.

Assay used: immunoSEQ multiplex PCR; TCRdb lists only in-frame clones, some missing. The sample holds approximately 70,000 clones; 84% are singletons and the top ten take approximately 2.1%. As for this clone: What it binds is not known.

The length of the CDR3 is 14 residues. The specimen was CD4+ T cells from blood, collected about 50 months after liver transplant. The TCR was taken from a human patient who received a liver transplant. Part of the T cell pool may stem from the graft donor. The chain has TRBV21-1 and TRBJ1-5; the D call of TRBD1 is as the table states it, not checked on the DNA. TRBV21-1 is classified as a pseudogene. The chain's CDR3 is CASSNDQGLKPQHF. CDR3 in DNA: TGTGCCAGCAGCAATGACCAGGGGTTGAAGCCCCAGCATTTT.